This T cell receptor (beta chain) was found in a study of graft-versus-host responses after intestinal transplantation listed by TCRdb under 2021. Some background on the complete study: The transplants that recipients received were multivisceral, liver-intestinal, or isolated intestinal. Every recipient was given anti-thymocyte globulin induction, followed by roughly 3 years of maintenance tacrolimus and steroids. After intestinal transplantation, graft-versus-host and host-versus-graft alloreactive T cell clones were followed in the graft, circulation and bone marrow using bulk TCR-beta CDR3 sequencing. Of the 20 to 30 intestinal transplant recipients enrolled in the cohort, one of whom was a retransplant, a few patients without pretransplant specimens were excluded. Instead of going to the commercial service, samples from a few later patients were sequenced in-house on an Illumina MiSeq and processed with MiXCR. Alloreactive clones were identified by sequencing pre-transplant mixed lymphocyte reaction products and comparing them with unstimulated pre-transplant donor and recipient T cells. A peak of at least 4% donor T cells among recipient peripheral blood mononuclear cells was the definition used for donor T cell macrochimerism.

The CDR3 covers 13 residues, taking in both the cysteine and the phenylalanine. The retained sequence is limited to the CDR3, 39 bases, with the frame set at the first base. V sheds 7 bases and J sheds 4 bases, leaving 12 bases between their ends. The germline V gene yields MDHEN for CDR1 and SYDVKM for CDR2. What the time point label conveys for this sample: cells obtained before transplantation from donor or recipient. In the mixed lymphocyte reactions, about 200,000 CFSE-labeled pre-transplant responders were plated with about 200,000 irradiated violet-dye-labeled stimulators and cultured for 5 to 7 days. Proliferating CD3+CD4+CFSE-low and CD3+CD8+CFSE-low responder cells were FACS-sorted on a BD Influx sorter after the mixed lymphocyte reaction. The library came from the immunoSEQ multiplex PCR assay. For most patients, genomic DNA was isolated with the Qiagen DNeasy Blood and Tissue Kit and shipped frozen to Adaptive Biotechnologies for TCR sequencing. For most patients, high-throughput TCR-beta CDR3 sequencing of genomic DNA was performed by Adaptive Biotechnologies. From the authors' description of their analysis: Adaptive's ImmunoSEQ software was the source of the TCR sequencing data for about 20 patients, while a few other patients were processed with MiXCR and VDJtools. To correct CD4 versus CD8 sorting errors, sequences present in both subsets at a frequency ratio below 5:1 were removed. CDR3 nucleotide sequences shared between donor and recipient were removed because their origin could not be assigned. Alloreactive clones required at least 2-fold expansion over unstimulated cells and minimum CFSE-low frequency of 0.002% (template counts) or 0.001% (read counts). Mappable clones were those detected in sequenced pre-transplant spleen, lymph node, or MLR CFSE-low populations of the donor or recipient. The cumulative frequency of alloreactive clones was calculated as a percentage of all sequences, weighted by copy number. TCRdb stores this immuneACCESS table with in-frame sequences only. Part of the clones is absent; in the studies checked, under half of the shortfall reflects unresolved V genes, and no reason is known for the rest. Clone size and the V and J calls come from that table; the DNA yielded D and trimming. The sample table lists roughly 23,000 clones, around 43% of them with a count of one. About 1.3% of the sample is in the top ten clones.

The count of this clone is one. Base qualities were left out, and no much larger clone turns up one base away. Overall study results and their limits: The relatively low number and heterogeneity of intestinal transplant patients limited the conclusions. Peak levels of circulating GvH clones were associated with declines in HvG clones early after transplant. In the allografts of patients with donor T cell macrochimerism, GvH to HvG T cell clonal ratios were high. GvH clones were detected in recipient bone marrow, and some of these GvH clones were observed earlier in ileal mucosa or blood, consistent with an intestinal mucosal origin.

This chain joins TRBV28 to TRBJ2-3; no confident D gene assignment can be made. Sample: alloreactive CD8+ T cells from a mixed lymphocyte reaction culture, taken before transplantation. The cell subset or site tag for this specimen amounts to: CFSE-low proliferating T cells sorted from roughly six-day pre-transplant mixed lymphocyte reaction (GvH or HvG direction). The TCR sequence derives from a human patient who was an organ donor for intestinal transplantation. The encoded CDR3 is CASTWALPDTQYF. The nucleotides are TGTGCCAGCACGTGGGCACTCCCAGATACGCAGTATTTT. With all but the CDR3 taken from the reference TRBV28 and TRBJ2-3 genes, the full variable domain is: DVKVTQSSRYLVKRTGEKVFLECVQDMDHENMFWYRQDPGLGLRLIYFSYDVKMKEKGDIPEGYSVSREKKERFSLILESASTNQTSMYLCASTWALPDTQYFGPGTRLTVL.